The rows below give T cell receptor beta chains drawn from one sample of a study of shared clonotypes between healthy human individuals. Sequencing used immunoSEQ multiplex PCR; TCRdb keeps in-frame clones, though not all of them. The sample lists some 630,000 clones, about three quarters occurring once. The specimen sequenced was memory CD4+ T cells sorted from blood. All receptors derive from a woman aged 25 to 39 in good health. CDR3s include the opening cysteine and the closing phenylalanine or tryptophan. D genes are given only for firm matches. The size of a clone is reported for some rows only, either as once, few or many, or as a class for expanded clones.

CDR3: CASSDKRTGHEQYF; DNA: TGTGCCAGCAGTGACAAACGGACAGGGCACGAGCAGTACTTC; J: TRBJ2-7; D: TRBD1; size: .; V: TRBV25-1
CDR3: CASSLDRGTHEQYF; DNA: TGTGCCAGCAGCTTAGATCGGGGAACCCACGAGCAGTACTTC; J: TRBJ2-7; D: .; size: once; V: TRBV28
CDR3: CASSVGGFNEKLFF; DNA: TGTGCCAGCAGCGTAGGAGGGTTTAATGAAAAACTGTTTTTT; J: TRBJ1-4; D: .; size: .; V: TRBV9
CDR3: CSVGQGWNQPQHF; DNA: TGCAGCGTGGGACAGGGGTGGAATCAGCCCCAGCATTTT; J: TRBJ1-5; D: TRBD1; size: .; V: TRBV29-1
CDR3: CASSPTQALGGYTF; DNA: TGTGCCAGCAGCCCCACGCAGGCCCTTGGGGGCTACACCTTC; J: TRBJ1-2; D: .; size: .; V: TRBV7-9
CDR3: CASRPGTSYNEQFF; DNA: TGTGCCAGCAGACCCGGGACTAGCTACAATGAGCAGTTCTTC; J: TRBJ2-1; D: TRBD2; size: .; V: TRBV4-2
CDR3: CASSIEGGYNEQFF; DNA: TGCGCCAGCAGCATCGAGGGAGGATACAATGAGCAGTTCTTC; J: TRBJ2-1; D: .; size: many; V: TRBV5-1
CDR3: CASSLGGSTNEKLFF; DNA: TGTGCCAGCAGTTTAGGGGGGTCAACTAATGAAAAACTGTTTTTT; J: TRBJ1-4; D: .; size: many; V: TRBV28
CDR3: CASSGLTYNEQFF; DNA: TGTGCCAGCAGTGGACTCACTTACAATGAGCAGTTCTTC; J: TRBJ2-1; D: .; size: once; V: TRBV2
CDR3: CASRRLTTPTSRRTDTQYF; DNA: TGTGCCAGCAGACGACTAACCACCCCGACTAGCCGACGCACAGATACGCAGTATTTT; J: TRBJ2-3; D: TRBD2; size: .; V: TRBV7-8
CDR3: CSVGTGTGRREQYF; DNA: TGCAGCGTCGGAACCGGGACAGGGAGGCGCGAGCAGTACTTC; J: TRBJ2-7; D: TRBD1; size: once; V: TRBV29-1
CDR3: CASSPSLSWSNQPQHF; DNA: TGTGCCAGCAGCCCAAGTCTTAGTTGGAGCAATCAGCCCCAGCATTTT; J: TRBJ1-5; D: .; size: .; V: TRBV4-2
CDR3: CASSRSGRDRHTGELFF; DNA: TGTGCCAGCAGCCGTTCCGGGAGGGATCGGCACACCGGGGAGCTGTTTTTT; J: TRBJ2-2; D: .; size: .; V: TRBV21-1
CDR3: CASSQERRGGGYEQYF; DNA: TGCGCCAGCAGCCAAGAGCGTCGCGGAGGGGGGTACGAGCAGTACTTC; J: TRBJ2-7; D: .; size: .; V: TRBV4-1
CDR3: CASSEVGDTGELFF; DNA: TGTGCCAGCAGTGAAGTCGGCGATACCGGGGAGCTGTTTTTT; J: TRBJ2-2; D: .; size: few; V: TRBV6-1
CDR3: CASSPGLETDTQYF; DNA: TGTGCCAGCAGCCCAGGACTAGAAACAGATACGCAGTATTTT; J: TRBJ2-3; D: TRBD2; size: .; V: TRBV4-2
CDR3: CASSVETSGRGDTQYF; DNA: TGTGCCAGCAGCGTAGAAACTAGCGGGCGGGGAGATACGCAGTATTTT; J: TRBJ2-3; D: TRBD2; size: .; V: TRBV9
CDR3: CASSRQGDSYEQYF; DNA: TGTGCCAGCAGCCGACAGGGAGACTCCTACGAGCAGTACTTC; J: TRBJ2-7; D: TRBD1; size: many; V: TRBV7-9
CDR3: CAWSLDPSQPQHF; DNA: TGTGCCTGGAGTTTAGACCCTAGTCAGCCCCAGCATTTT; J: TRBJ1-5; D: .; size: .; V: TRBV30
CDR3: CASSTDRVSSPLHF; DNA: TGTGCCAGCAGTACAGACAGGGTTAGTTCACCCCTCCACTTT; J: TRBJ1-6; D: TRBD1; size: .; V: TRBV28
CDR3: CASTGWGRPTDTQYF; DNA: TGTGCCAGCACCGGGTGGGGCAGGCCCACAGATACGCAGTATTTT; J: TRBJ2-3; D: .; size: .; V: TRBV28
CDR3: CASSGRRDRGSNQPQHF; DNA: TGTGCCAGTAGTGGACGCCGGGACAGGGGTAGCAATCAGCCCCAGCATTTT; J: TRBJ1-5; D: TRBD1; size: .; V: TRBV19
CDR3: CASRRNSNQPQHF; DNA: TGTGCCAGCAGAAGAAATAGCAATCAGCCCCAGCATTTT; J: TRBJ1-5; D: .; size: .; V: TRBV6-5
CDR3: CASSSSSGVWGETQYF; DNA: TGTGCCAGCAGCTCATCTAGCGGGGTCTGGGGTGAGACCCAGTACTTC; J: TRBJ2-5; D: TRBD2; size: .; V: TRBV13
CDR3: CASSAMDRGGNQPQHF; DNA: TGTGCCAGCTCGGCAATGGACAGGGGTGGCAATCAGCCCCAGCATTTT; J: TRBJ1-5; D: TRBD1; size: .; V: TRBV18
CDR3: CASSSGQGNQPQHF; DNA: TGTGCCAGCAGTTCCGGACAGGGAAATCAGCCCCAGCATTTT; J: TRBJ1-5; D: TRBD1; size: .; V: TRBV28
CDR3: CASSLGSGLRAFF; DNA: TGTGCCAGCAGCTTAGGGTCTGGTCTACGAGCTTTCTTT; J: TRBJ1-1; D: .; size: .; V: TRBV13
CDR3: CASSLEGRSSTDTQYF; DNA: TGTGCCAGCAGCTTGGAGGGTCGCTCTAGCACAGATACGCAGTATTTT; J: TRBJ2-3; D: .; size: .; V: TRBV5-6
CDR3: CADNTYRDTIYF; DNA: TGTGCCGACAACACCTATCGGGACACCATATATTTT; J: TRBJ1-3; D: .; size: .; V: TRBV2
CDR3: CASSQGRSPDEQYF; DNA: TGCGCCAGCAGCCAAGGTCGCAGTCCGGACGAGCAGTACTTC; J: TRBJ2-7; D: .; size: .; V: TRBV4-1
CDR3: CASSGPDSTGNTIYF; DNA: TGCGCCAGCAGCGGACCGGACAGCACTGGAAACACCATATATTTT; J: TRBJ1-3; D: .; size: .; V: TRBV5-1
CDR3: CASSIDRGIDQETQYF; DNA: TGTGCCAGCAGCATCGACAGGGGAATTGATCAAGAGACCCAGTACTTC; J: TRBJ2-5; D: .; size: once; V: TRBV21-1
CDR3: CASSMPREKLFF; DNA: TGTGCCAGCAGTATGCCCCGGGAAAAACTGTTTTTT; J: TRBJ1-4; D: .; size: .; V: TRBV2
CDR3: CSAQGGSYPDTQYF; DNA: TGCAGCGCACAAGGGGGGAGTTATCCAGATACGCAGTATTTT; J: TRBJ2-3; D: .; size: .; V: TRBV29-1
CDR3: CAISPQNNYGYTF; DNA: TGTGCCATCAGTCCGCAGAATAACTATGGCTACACCTTC; J: TRBJ1-2; D: .; size: few; V: TRBV10-3
CDR3: CATGSGRERNEQFF; DNA: TGTGCCACCGGATCCGGGCGGGAGCGTAATGAGCAGTTCTTC; J: TRBJ2-1; D: TRBD2; size: .; V: TRBV15
CDR3: CASSKITSDEQYF; DNA: TGTGCTAGCAGCAAGATAACTAGTGACGAGCAGTACTTC; J: TRBJ2-7; D: .; size: .; V: TRBV27
CDR3: CAWRETSSGRGETQYF; DNA: TGTGCCTGGAGAGAAACTTCTAGCGGGAGAGGAGAGACCCAGTACTTC; J: TRBJ2-5; D: TRBD2; size: .; V: TRBV30
CDR3: CASSHSNRGSIYEQYF; DNA: TGCGCCAGCAGCCATAGTAACAGGGGTAGTATCTACGAGCAGTACTTC; J: TRBJ2-7; D: TRBD1; size: few; V: TRBV4-1
CDR3: CATSVRLAGSLDTQYF; DNA: TGTGCCACCAGCGTCAGACTAGCGGGATCGTTGGATACGCAGTATTTT; J: TRBJ2-3; D: TRBD2; size: .; V: TRBV15
CDR3: CASSQPGQRNYGYTF; DNA: TGTGCCAGCAGCCAACCGGGACAGCGGAACTATGGCTACACCTTC; J: TRBJ1-2; D: TRBD1; size: .; V: TRBV4-2
CDR3: CSVLVSPVNTEAFF; DNA: TGCAGCGTTTTGGTAAGTCCTGTGAACACTGAAGCTTTCTTT; J: TRBJ1-1; D: .; size: .; V: TRBV29-1
CDR3: CASSQTGREQYF; DNA: TGCGCCAGCAGTCAGACAGGACGAGAGCAGTACTTC; J: TRBJ2-7; D: .; size: many; V: TRBV4-1
CDR3: CASSFSAASYNEQFF; DNA: TGCGCCAGCAGCTTTTCAGCCGCCTCCTACAATGAGCAGTTCTTC; J: TRBJ2-1; D: .; size: .; V: TRBV5-1
CDR3: CASSEAGAGGRGDTQYF; DNA: TGTGCCAGCAGTGAAGCGGGAGCGGGAGGGCGTGGAGATACGCAGTATTTT; J: TRBJ2-3; D: TRBD2; size: .; V: TRBV6-1